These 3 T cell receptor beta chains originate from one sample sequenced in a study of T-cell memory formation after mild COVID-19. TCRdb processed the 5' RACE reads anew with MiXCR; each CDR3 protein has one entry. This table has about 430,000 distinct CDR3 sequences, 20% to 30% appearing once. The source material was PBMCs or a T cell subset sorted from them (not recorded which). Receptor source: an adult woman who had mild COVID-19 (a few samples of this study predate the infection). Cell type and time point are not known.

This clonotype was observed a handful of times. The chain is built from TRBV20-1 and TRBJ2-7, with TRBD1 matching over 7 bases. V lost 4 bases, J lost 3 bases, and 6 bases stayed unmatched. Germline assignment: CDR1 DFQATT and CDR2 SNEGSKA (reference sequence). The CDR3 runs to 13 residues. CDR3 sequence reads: CSAKYRGFYEQYF. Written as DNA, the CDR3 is TGCAGTGCTAAATACAGGGGATTCTACGAGCAGTACTTC.

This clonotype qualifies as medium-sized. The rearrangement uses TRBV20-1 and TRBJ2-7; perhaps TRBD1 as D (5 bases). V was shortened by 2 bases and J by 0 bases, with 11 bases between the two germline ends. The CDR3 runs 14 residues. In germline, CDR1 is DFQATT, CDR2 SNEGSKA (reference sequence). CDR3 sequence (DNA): TGCAGTGCTAGAAACAGGTCGTACTCCTACGAGCAGTACTTC. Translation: CSARNRSYSYEQYF.

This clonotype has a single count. CDR3 loop: CSARESNANYGYTF. DNA of the CDR3: TGCAGTGCTAGAGAGTCGAACGCCAACTATGGCTACACCTTC. The V gene is TRBV20-1, the J gene TRBJ1-2; D is unresolved. The V end was cut by 0 bases, the J end by 2 bases, with 10 bases between. The CDR3 length is 14 residues. From germline, CDR1 is DFQATT and CDR2 SNEGSKA (reference sequence).